The 11 T cell receptor beta chains listed next were all sequenced from one sample in a study of blood T cells in healthy people across ages. Using a J-beta primer mix together with a sample-barcoded 5' primer, a second PCR was run for about 7 to 12 cycles. TCRdb independently ran MiXCR on the 5' RACE reads; one entry per CDR3 protein. The sample consists of around 780,000 distinct CDR3 sequences, 56% of them appearing once. The sequenced material came from blood. The receptors stem from a man aged 35 to 55 in good health.

This clonotype was seen a handful of times. J is TRBJ2-5 and V is TRBV5-1, with TRBD2 as a possible D gene (6 bases). The V end was cut by 0 bases, the J end by 3 bases, with 12 bases between. The CDR3 totals 15 residues. CDR1 and CDR2 (germline): SGHRS, YFSETQ. The CDR3 DNA reads TGCGCCAGCAGCTTGGCCGCCCAGCGGGAAGAGACCCAGTACTTC. It is translated as CASSLAAQREETQYF.

This clonotype showed up many times. The chain combines TRBV25-1 with TRBJ2-3; no firm D call. Germline-derived CDR1 and CDR2 are MGHDK and SYGVNS. Trimming left V 1 base short and J 2 bases short, with 7 bases between. The CDR3 extends over 14 amino acids. CDR3 protein: CASSEWIPTDTQYF. CDR3 in DNA: TGTGCCAGCAGTGAATGGATTCCCACAGATACGCAGTATTTT.

The chain employs TRBV2 and TRBJ2-3; the match to TRBD1 covers 12 bases. The CDR3 consists of 18 residues. Germline-derived CDR1 and CDR2 are SNHLY and FYNNEI. Unmatched junction bases numbered 19, after V lost 7 bases and J lost 8 bases. CDR3 nucleotides: TGTGCCAGCATCCAGGGCATTGTGGGGACAGGGGGCTTAGGTACGCAGTATTTT. Its protein product is CASIQGIVGTGGLGTQYF.

This clonotype was found many times. The gene calls are TRBV15 and TRBJ1-2, with D possibly being TRBD1 (6 bases). The CDR3 is made up of 16 amino acids. The ends were cut back, 0 bases at V and 4 bases at J, with 15 bases in the middle. Germline loops: CDR1 LNHNV, CDR2 YYDKDF (reference sequence). The CDR3 region is CATSREDRLYGYGYTF. The DNA for the CDR3 is TGTGCCACCAGCAGAGAGGACAGACTATATGGCTATGGCTACACCTTC.

The chain recombines TRBV7-3 with TRBJ2-1; 11 nucleotides line up with TRBD2. The length of the CDR3 is 16 residues. Trimming cost V 4 bases and J 4 bases; bases outside gene matches: 6. In germline, CDR1 is SGHTA, CDR2 FQGTGA. CDR3 nucleotide sequence: TGTGCCAGCAGCTCCCGGCCTAGCGGGGGGTACAATGAGCAGTTCTTC. Translated, it gives CASSSRPSGGYNEQFF.

The V gene is TRBV5-1, the J gene TRBJ2-1, with D hard to call. The ends were cut back, 0 bases at V and 8 bases at J, with 15 bases in the middle. CDR3 length equals 15 residues. Looked up from germline, CDR1 is SGHRS and CDR2 is YFSETQ. The CDR3 is CASSLALGLLDEQFF. The CDR3, as DNA: TGCGCCAGCAGCTTGGCCTTGGGCTTGCTGGATGAGCAGTTCTTC.

Only a few counts were recorded for this clonotype. The chain joins TRBV4-2 to TRBJ1-6; D remains unclear. Trimming cost V 1 base and J 4 bases, with 14 bases left between them. The CDR3 is made up of 17 amino acids. Germline-derived CDR1 and CDR2 are LGHNA and YNFKEQ. DNA of the CDR3: TGTGCCAGCAGCCAAGGGCCAGGAGGTGATTATAATTCACCCCTCCACTTT. It translates to CASSQGPGGDYNSPLHF.

CDR3 amino acids: CASSRPRKNTEAFF. The CDR3 nucleotides read TGTGCCAGCAGTCGACCCAGGAAGAACACTGAAGCTTTCTTT. The chain joins TRBV7-9 to TRBJ1-1; D gene ambiguous. The germline V gene has CDR1 SEHNR and CDR2 FQNEAQ (reference sequence). Trimming stripped 6 bases from V and 1 base from J, with 12 bases between. CDR3 length equals 14 residues.

As concerns this clonotype: One end of the junction fails to match germline, which may point to a read error. The chain joins TRBV15 to TRBJ1-4; 7 positions match TRBD1. CDR3 length equals 15 residues. The V gene's germline CDR1 is LNHNV and CDR2 YYDKDF (reference sequence). The CDR3 loop is CAISTKQGTNEKLFF. The CDR3 bases are TGTGCCATCAGCACGAAACAGGGGACTAATGAAAAACTGTTTTTT.

The chain links TRBV4-3 to TRBJ2-1; 8 bases agree with TRBD2. Per the germline V gene, CDR1 is LGHNA and CDR2 is YSLEER. The CDR3 is made up of 12 amino acids. After removal of 8 bases from V and 13 bases from J, the junction contained 10 bases not matched to a gene. CDR3 DNA: TGCGCCAGCGGCCTTTCAGCGGGAGAACAGTTCTTC. Its protein is CASGLSAGEQFF.

The V and J genes are TRBV7-9 and TRBJ1-1; TRBD1 is a possible D gene (5 bases). The CDR3 consists of 14 residues. V was cut by 1 base and J by 6 bases, with 12 bases left in between. The germline V gene encodes CDR1 SEHNR and CDR2 FQNEAQ (reference sequence). As DNA, the CDR3 is TGTGCCAGCAGCTTAGGCACTGGGGCGGCTGAAGCTTTCTTT. As protein: CASSLGTGAAEAFF. Filled out from reference TRBV7-9 and TRBJ1-1, the complete variable domain reads DTGVSQNPRHKITKRGQNVTFRCDPISEHNRLYWYRQTLGQGPEFLTYFQNEAQLEKSRLLSDRFSAERPKGSFSTLEIQRTEQGDSAMYLCASSLGTGAAEAFFGQGTRLTVV.